This T cell receptor (beta chain) is from a study of blood T cell repertoires in COVID-19. Whole-study context: Samples came from the United States, Italy and Spain, spanning acute and convalescent COVID-19. Nucleic acid was either cDNA or gDNA, and it came from T cells, B-cell-depleted T cells, or PBMCs.

Study processing details: Amplifying reference gene primers gave estimates of nucleated cell counts. Method: immunoSEQ multiplex PCR; TCRdb's copy keeps in-frame clones and lacks some. V, J and clone size were drawn from that table, and D and trimming were deduced from the DNA. The repertoire holds approximately 210,000 clones, with around four fifths as singletons. The V gene lost 3 bases and the J gene lost 4 bases, with 10 bases spanning the gap. Germline-derived CDR1 and CDR2 are MNHEY and SMNVEV (reference sequence). The length of the CDR3 is 14 residues. The sequenced sample consisted of peripheral blood. The V call is TRBV27, the J call TRBJ1-5; a weak D match, TRBD1 (5 bases). The sequence was obtained from a woman aged 70 to 79 with active or convalescent COVID-19. The CDR3 loop is CASSLGRGNQPQHF. Written as DNA, the CDR3 is TGTGCCAGCAGTTTGGGGCGGGGGAATCAGCCCCAGCATTTT.